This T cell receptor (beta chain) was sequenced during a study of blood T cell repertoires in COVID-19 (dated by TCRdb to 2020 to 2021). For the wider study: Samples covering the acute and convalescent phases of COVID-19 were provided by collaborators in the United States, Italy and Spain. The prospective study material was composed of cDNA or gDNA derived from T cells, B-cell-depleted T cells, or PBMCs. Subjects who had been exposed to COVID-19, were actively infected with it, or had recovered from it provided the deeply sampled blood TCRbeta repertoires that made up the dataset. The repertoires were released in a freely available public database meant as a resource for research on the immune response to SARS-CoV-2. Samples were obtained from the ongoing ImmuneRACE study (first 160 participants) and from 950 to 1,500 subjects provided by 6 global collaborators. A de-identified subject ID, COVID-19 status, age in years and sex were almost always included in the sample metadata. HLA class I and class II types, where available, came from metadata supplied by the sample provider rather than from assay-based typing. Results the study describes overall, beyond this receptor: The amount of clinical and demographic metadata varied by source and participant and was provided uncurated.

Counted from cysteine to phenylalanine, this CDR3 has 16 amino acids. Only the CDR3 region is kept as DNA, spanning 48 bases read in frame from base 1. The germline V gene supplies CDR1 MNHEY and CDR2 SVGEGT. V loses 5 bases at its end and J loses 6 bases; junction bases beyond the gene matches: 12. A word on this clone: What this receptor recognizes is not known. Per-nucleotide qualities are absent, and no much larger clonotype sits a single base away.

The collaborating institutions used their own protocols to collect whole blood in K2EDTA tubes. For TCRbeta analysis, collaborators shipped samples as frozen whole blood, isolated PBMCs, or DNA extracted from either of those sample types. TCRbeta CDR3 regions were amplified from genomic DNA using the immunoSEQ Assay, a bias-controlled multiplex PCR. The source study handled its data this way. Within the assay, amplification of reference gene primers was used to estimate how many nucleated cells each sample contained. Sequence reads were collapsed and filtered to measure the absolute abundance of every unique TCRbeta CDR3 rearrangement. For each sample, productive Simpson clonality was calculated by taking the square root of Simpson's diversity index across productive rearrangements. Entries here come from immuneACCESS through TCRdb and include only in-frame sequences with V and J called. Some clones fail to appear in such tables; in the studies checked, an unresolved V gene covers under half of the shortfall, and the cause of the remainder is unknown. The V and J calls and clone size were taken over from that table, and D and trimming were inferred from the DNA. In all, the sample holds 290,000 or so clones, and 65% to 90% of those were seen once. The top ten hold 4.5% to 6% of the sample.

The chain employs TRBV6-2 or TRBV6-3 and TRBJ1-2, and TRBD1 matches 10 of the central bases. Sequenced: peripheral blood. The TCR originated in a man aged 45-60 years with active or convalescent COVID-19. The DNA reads TGTGCCAGCAGTCCCCACTCGACAGGGGGCGTGGATGGCTACACCTTC. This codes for CASSPHSTGGVDGYTF.